The 24 T cell receptor beta chains below all came from one sample that was sequenced in a study of T cell responses to AZD1222 COVID-19 vaccine. Sequencing was performed with immunoSEQ multiplex PCR; in TCRdb, only in-frame clones are kept and a portion is missing. The sample carries approximately 200,000 clones, about nine tenths recorded once. The source material was peripheral blood, sampled 28 days after the second AZD1222 dose. These receptors were collected from an adult who received the AZD1222 COVID-19 vaccine.

The V gene is TRBV19, the J gene TRBJ2-6; D is unresolved. V gave up 5 bases and J gave up 1 base, with 6 bases separating them. Per the germline V gene, CDR1 is LNHDA and CDR2 is SQIVND (reference sequence). The CDR3 runs 14 residues. CDR3 sequence: CASSPSSGANVLTF. The DNA for the CDR3 is TGTGCCAGTAGTCCGTCTTCTGGGGCCAACGTCCTGACTTTC.

This chain connects TRBV7-9 to TRBJ1-2; 12 bases agree with TRBD1. Germline lookup yields CDR1 SEHNR and CDR2 FQNEAQ (reference sequence). V lost 6 bases and J lost 7; bases outside the gene matches: 15. The CDR3 loop spans 17 amino acids. The chain's CDR3 is CASSTHGTGGFIGGYTF. Here the CDR3 DNA reads TGTGCCAGCAGTACTCACGGGACAGGGGGCTTTATTGGTGGCTACACCTTC.

This chain joins TRBV2 and TRBJ2-5; no firm D call. This CDR3 region has 15 residues. V gave up 4 bases and J gave up 4 bases, with 16 bases separating them. In germline, CDR1 is SNHLY, CDR2 FYNNEI. CDR3 DNA: TGTGCCAGCAGTGCGATGAGGACGACCCGAGAGACCCAGTACTTC. Translated, it gives CASSAMRTTRETQYF. The whole variable domain, remainder taken from reference TRBV2 and TRBJ2-5, is EPEVTQTPSHQVTQMGQEVILRCVPISNHLYFYWYRQILGQKVEFLVSFYNNEISEKSEIFDDQFSVERPDGSNFTLKIRSTKLEDSAMYFCASSAMRTTRETQYFGPGTRLLVL.

This chain links TRBV5-1 with TRBJ2-1, with 7 bases matching TRBD2. V shed 7 bases and J 4 bases; nucleotides not matched to a gene: 11. The CDR3 has 15 amino acids. Germline assignment: CDR1 SGHRS and CDR2 YFSETQ. CDR3 nucleotide sequence: TGCGCCAGCTGTATTCTAGCGGACCCTTACAATGAGCAGTTCTTC. Residues: CASCILADPYNEQFF.

The rearrangement joins TRBV19 to TRBJ1-2, with TRBD1 as a possible D gene (5 bases). CDR3 size: 15 residues. Germline-derived CDR1 and CDR2 are LNHDA and SQIVND (reference sequence). Trimming removed 7 bases from V and 8 bases from J, with 23 bases in between. The CDR3 loop is CASTKGTAPSVGYTF. The CDR3 DNA sequence: TGTGCCAGTACCAAAGGGACGGCCCCTTCCGTGGGCTACACCTTC.

This chain uses TRBV9 with TRBJ2-7; tentative D call: TRBD2 (7 bases). This CDR3 has 15 amino acids. Germline loops: CDR1 SGDLS, CDR2 YYNGEE. V shed 0 bases and J shed 3 bases, with 13 bases lying between them. CDR3 loop: CASSVGGGGYYEQYF. The CDR3 DNA follows: TGTGCCAGCAGCGTAGGAGGGGGAGGGTACTACGAGCAGTACTTC.

The CDR3: CASSSDRGYQPQHF. In DNA, the CDR3 is TGTGCCAGCAGTTCTGACAGGGGGTATCAGCCCCAGCATTTT. The genes are TRBV2 and TRBJ1-5; TRBD1 matches 9 bases. Germline V gene lookup returns CDR1 SNHLY and CDR2 FYNNEI. Germline trimming cut 5 bases from V and 5 bases from J; bases unmatched to any gene: 4. CDR3 length equals 14 residues.

The chain is built from TRBV19 and TRBJ1-2; weak D call: TRBD1 (6 bases). The CDR3 loop spans 12 amino acids. Trimming pared 6 bases from V and 8 bases from J, leaving 13 bases between. The V gene's germline CDR1 is LNHDA and CDR2 SQIVND (reference sequence). The CDR3 nucleotides read TGTGCCAGTAGAAACAGGGAGTTAGGCTACACCTTC. Its translation: CASRNRELGYTF. Drawing the rest from reference TRBV19 and TRBJ1-2, the complete variable domain is DGGITQSPKYLFRKEGQNVTLSCEQNLNHDAMYWYRQDPGQGLRLIYYSQIVNDFQKGDIAEGYSVSREKKESFPLTVTSAQKNPTAFYLCASRNRELGYTFGSGTRLTVV.

This chain joins TRBV28 and TRBJ1-1; D remains unclear. Germline V gene lookup returns CDR1 MDHEN and CDR2 SYDVKM. CDR3 length equals 12 residues. Trimming shortened V by 1 base and J by 11 bases, and 11 bases separated the two germline ends. The CDR3 coding sequence is TGTGCCAGCAGTTTATTTGGGCCCGGCGCTTTCTTT. Residues: CASSLFGPGAFF. The entire variable domain, with the rest obtained from reference TRBV28 and TRBJ1-1, is as follows: DVKVTQSSRYLVKRTGEKVFLECVQDMDHENMFWYRQDPGLGLRLIYFSYDVKMKEKGDIPEGYSVSREKKERFSLILESASTNQTSMYLCASSLFGPGAFFGQGTRLTVV.

The chain is built from TRBV10-3 and TRBJ1-3; D remains ambiguous. Germline-derived CDR1 and CDR2 are ENHRY and SYGVKD. This CDR3 contains 15 residues. V was clipped by 0 bases and J by 1 base, with 7 bases between them. The CDR3 here is CAISESVGSGNTIYF. CDR3 sequence (DNA): TGTGCCATCAGTGAGTCGGTGGGATCTGGAAACACCATATATTTT.

The chain combines TRBV29-1 with TRBJ2-5; D call uncertain. This CDR3 region has 13 residues. V lost 4 bases and J 0 bases, leaving 9 bases between the germline ends. CDR1 is SQVTM, CDR2 ANQGSEA, per germline. CDR3 residues: CSVGGRHQETQYF. Written as DNA, the CDR3 is TGCAGCGTTGGAGGACGCCACCAAGAGACCCAGTACTTC.

The chain joins TRBV7-9 to TRBJ1-3; 7 bases fit TRBD1. The CDR3 has 17 residues. Trimming removed 5 bases from V and 2 bases from J; junction bases left unmatched: 12. Germline V gene sequence: CDR1 SEHNR, CDR2 FQNEAQ (reference sequence). CDR3 loop: CASSHMVKGAPGNTIYF. The CDR3 nucleotides are TGTGCCAGCAGCCATATGGTCAAGGGGGCTCCTGGAAACACCATATATTTT.

V and J are TRBV19 and TRBJ1-3, with 10 bases aligning to TRBD1. The CDR3 is 16 residues long. Germline values: CDR1 LNHDA, CDR2 SQIVND (reference sequence). The junction had 5 bases not matched to a gene; V was cut back by 6 bases and J by 0 bases. The CDR3 region has the DNA TGTGCCAGTAGCCGGGGACAGGGGATCTCTGGAAACACCATATATTTT. As protein: CASSRGQGISGNTIYF. Full variable domain (missing parts from reference TRBV19 and TRBJ1-3): DGGITQSPKYLFRKEGQNVTLSCEQNLNHDAMYWYRQDPGQGLRLIYYSQIVNDFQKGDIAEGYSVSREKKESFPLTVTSAQKNPTAFYLCASSRGQGISGNTIYFGEGSWLTVV.

This sequence joins TRBV6-2 or TRBV6-3 and TRBJ2-1, with D perhaps TRBD2 (6 bases). The CDR3 covers 15 residues. Germline CDR1 is MNHEY and CDR2 is SVGEGT. Trimming took 0 bases from V and 3 from J, leaving 9 bases between them. The CDR3 nucleotides read TGTGCCAGCAGTTACTCTAGCGGCTACTACAATGAGCAGTTCTTC. Amino acid sequence: CASSYSSGYYNEQFF.

The chain combines TRBV11-2 with TRBJ1-1; possible D gene TRBD1, 5 bases. Germline CDR1 and CDR2: SGHAT and FQNNGV. The V end was cut by 6 bases, the J end by 8 bases, with 16 bases between. The CDR3 runs to 13 residues. The CDR3 sequence: CASSPAGGEEAFF. The DNA for the CDR3 is TGTGCCAGCAGTCCAGCGGGGGGGGAAGAAGCTTTCTTT.

As to this clone: The same CDR3 is also encoded by other DNA sequences in this sample. This chain joins TRBV5-1 and TRBJ1-2; no clear D. Germline loops: CDR1 SGHRS, CDR2 YFSETQ. Trimming removed 1 base at V and 8 bases at J, with 9 bases between. CDR3 length: 12 residues. DNA of the CDR3: TGCGCCAGCAGCTTGAGCGGGGAGGGCTACACCTTC. It translates to CASSLSGEGYTF.

This chain uses TRBV25-1 with TRBJ1-2; D might be TRBD1 (5 bases). CDR1 MGHDK and CDR2 SYGVNS come from the germline V gene. V was pared by 6 bases and J by 6 bases, with 20 bases between. This CDR3 region has 15 residues. CDR3 DNA sequence: TGTGCCAGCAGAACGTGGGACTCCAGTTTGGATGGCTACACCTTC. Amino acid sequence: CASRTWDSSLDGYTF.

The chain uses TRBV5-5 and TRBJ2-7; D not certain. Germline CDR1 SGHKS, CDR2 YYEKEE (reference sequence). V was clipped by 4 bases and J by 2 bases, with 4 bases between them. The CDR3 sequence is 11 residues long. The CDR3 region has the DNA TGTGCCAGCAGCGATGCCTACGAGCAGTACTTC. This codes for CASSDAYEQYF.

The chain employs TRBV6-5 and TRBJ1-1; D perhaps matches TRBD1 (6 bases). Germline V gene sequence: CDR1 MNHEY, CDR2 SVGAGI. This CDR3 contains 13 residues. The V gene lost 6 bases and the J gene lost 10 bases, with 18 bases spanning the gap. CDR3 in amino acids: CASRVQGTIGAFF. CDR3 coding DNA: TGTGCCAGCAGGGTACAGGGTACGATAGGAGCTTTCTTT.

The genes are TRBV11-2 and TRBJ1-4; D is perhaps TRBD1 (6 bases). Trimming pared 6 bases from V and 7 bases from J, leaving 15 bases between. The CDR3 covers 14 residues. Germline CDR1 is SGHAT and CDR2 is FQNNGV. The CDR3: CASSRTGGGEKLFF. Here the CDR3 DNA reads TGTGCCAGCAGTCGCACGGGGGGCGGTGAAAAACTGTTTTTT. Using reference TRBV11-2 and TRBJ1-4 for the parts outside the CDR3, the full variable domain is EAGVAQSPRYKIIEKRQSVAFWCNPISGHATLYWYQQILGQGPKLLIQFQNNGVVDDSQLPKDRFSAERLKGVDSTLKIQPAKLEDSAVYLCASSRTGGGEKLFFGSGTQLSVL.

The V call is TRBV9, the J call TRBJ2-5, with D unclear. With 2 bases removed from V and 5 bases from J, the gap between germline ends came to 16 bases. The CDR3 is made up of 15 amino acids. From germline, CDR1 is SGDLS and CDR2 YYNGEE. The CDR3 sequence: CASSVGIGIEETQYF. CDR3 coding DNA: TGTGCCAGCAGCGTGGGGATAGGAATAGAGGAGACCCAGTACTTC.

The rearrangement links TRBV19 to TRBJ2-3; 13 bases are a match to TRBD2. Looked up from germline, CDR1 is LNHDA and CDR2 is SQIVND (reference sequence). The length of the CDR3 is 17 residues. The J segment lost 4 bases and the V segment lost 6 bases, leaving 10 bases of the junction unmatched. Here the CDR3 reads CASSHRTSGRGSDTQYF. CDR3 DNA: TGTGCCAGTAGCCATCGGACTAGCGGGAGAGGATCAGATACGCAGTATTTT.

The chain recombines TRBV29-1 with TRBJ2-3, with D uncertain. The germline V gene has CDR1 SQVTM and CDR2 ANQGSEA. V was clipped by 4 bases and J by 0 bases, with 11 bases between them. The CDR3 sequence is 14 residues long. DNA for the CDR3: TGCAGCGTTGGACCGGATTTTAGCACAGATACGCAGTATTTT. This sequence encodes CSVGPDFSTDTQYF.

This chain links TRBV27 with TRBJ2-1; TRBD2 aligns across 13 bases. Germline CDR1 reads MNHEY; CDR2 reads SMNVEV (reference sequence). After removal of 4 bases from V and 7 bases from J, the junction contained 4 bases not matched to a gene. The CDR3 runs 15 residues. CDR3 protein: CASSSGTSGKNEQFF. The CDR3, as DNA: TGTGCCAGCAGTTCTGGGACTAGCGGGAAGAATGAGCAGTTCTTC.